This is a list of T cell receptor beta chains from one sample in a study of blood T cell repertoires in COVID-19. Sequencing used immunoSEQ multiplex PCR; TCRdb keeps in-frame clones, though not all of them. The repertoire holds 55,000 to 85,000 clones, with about nine tenths as singletons. The sequenced sample consisted of peripheral blood. The receptors here all came from a woman younger than 30 with acute or convalescent COVID-19. CDR3s include the opening cysteine and the closing phenylalanine or tryptophan. The D gene is left open where the match is weak. The size field is filled for only some rows; it gives once, few, many or a size class.

J: TRBJ1-6; length: 15; V: TRBV4-1; D: NA; size: NA; CDR3: CASSQLDSGESPLHF; DNA: TGCGCCAGCAGCCAACTCGACAGTGGGGAATCACCCCTCCACTTT
J: TRBJ1-5; length: 13; V: TRBV4-1; D: NA; size: NA; CDR3: CASSQDLSQPQHF; DNA: TGCGCCAGCAGCCAAGATCTGTCTCAGCCCCAGCATTTT
J: TRBJ2-7; length: 14; V: TRBV6-5; D: TRBD1; size: NA; CDR3: CASSYLTGDAEQYF; DNA: TGTGCCAGCAGTTATCTCACAGGGGATGCCGAGCAGTACTTC
J: TRBJ2-3; length: 15; V: TRBV19; D: TRBD2; size: NA; CDR3: CASSRLAGDSDTQYF; DNA: TGTGCCAGTAGTAGACTAGCGGGAGACTCAGATACGCAGTATTTT
J: TRBJ2-7; length: 14; V: TRBV4-3; D: NA; size: NA; CDR3: CASSLRRGSYEQYF; DNA: TGCGCCAGCAGCCTACGACGGGGTTCCTACGAGCAGTACTTC
J: TRBJ2-6; length: 16; V: TRBV2; D: NA; size: NA; CDR3: CASSNQPSSGANVLTF; DNA: TGTGCCAGCTCGAACCAACCCAGCTCTGGGGCCAACGTCCTGACTTTC
J: TRBJ2-7; length: 17; V: TRBV2; D: NA; size: NA; CDR3: CASSDAGRARSTYEQYF; DNA: TGTGCCAGCAGTGATGCCGGCAGGGCGCGATCCACCTACGAGCAGTACTTC
J: TRBJ2-7; length: 15; V: TRBV28; D: NA; size: NA; CDR3: CASTLGGTAGKQQYF; DNA: TGTGCCAGCACCTTGGGTGGGACTGCCGGAAAGCAGCAGTACTTC
J: TRBJ2-1; length: 18; V: TRBV15; D: TRBD2; size: NA; CDR3: CATSRALAGGPESLEQFF; DNA: TGTGCCACCAGCAGAGCCCTAGCGGGAGGGCCCGAGAGCCTTGAGCAGTTCTTC
J: TRBJ2-5; length: 16; V: TRBV9; D: TRBD1; size: NA; CDR3: CASSGPGQGGLGTQYF; DNA: TGTGCCAGCAGCGGACCGGGACAGGGGGGCCTGGGGACCCAGTACTTC
J: TRBJ2-7; length: 17; V: TRBV7-9; D: NA; size: few; CDR3: CASSLADPGQGVYEQYF; DNA: TGTGCCAGCAGCTTAGCCGACCCCGGGCAGGGCGTCTACGAGCAGTACTTC
J: TRBJ1-5; length: 14; V: TRBV2; D: TRBD1; size: NA; CDR3: CASTLGQGRQPQHF; DNA: TGTGCCAGCACCCTAGGACAGGGGAGACAGCCCCAGCATTTT
J: TRBJ1-2; length: 15; V: TRBV5-1; D: NA; size: NA; CDR3: CASSLGRESDYGYTF; DNA: TGCGCCAGCAGCTTGGGCAGGGAAAGTGACTATGGCTACACCTTC
J: TRBJ2-7; length: 14; V: TRBV15; D: NA; size: NA; CDR3: CATSRVAGSYEQYF; DNA: TGTGCCACCAGCAGAGTTGCGGGGAGTTACGAGCAGTACTTC
J: TRBJ1-1; length: 13; V: TRBV7-9; D: TRBD1; size: NA; CDR3: CASSLYRGTEAFF; DNA: TGTGCCAGCAGCTTATACAGGGGTACTGAAGCTTTCTTT
J: TRBJ2-1; length: 16; V: TRBV11-2; D: TRBD2; size: NA; CDR3: CASSHTSGSSYNEQFF; DNA: TGTGCCAGCAGCCACACTAGCGGGAGTTCCTACAATGAGCAGTTCTTC
J: TRBJ1-2; length: 14; V: TRBV4-1; D: NA; size: NA; CDR3: CASRGTGLVDGYTF; DNA: TGCGCCAGCAGGGGGACGGGACTCGTGGATGGCTACACCTTC
J: TRBJ1-6; length: 17; V: TRBV19; D: TRBD1; size: NA; CDR3: CASSARINRGLNSPLHF; DNA: TGTGCCAGTAGTGCACGGATCAACAGGGGGCTTAATTCACCCCTCCACTTT
J: TRBJ2-1; length: 16; V: TRBV28; D: NA; size: NA; CDR3: CASTFSEGLYNNEQFF; DNA: TGTGCCAGCACCTTTTCTGAGGGTTTGTATAACAATGAGCAGTTCTTC
J: TRBJ2-3; length: 17; V: TRBV7-6; D: TRBD2; size: NA; CDR3: CASSLGTSGVVTDTQYF; DNA: TGTGCCAGCAGCTTAGGGACTAGCGGGGTAGTAACAGATACGCAGTATTTT
J: TRBJ1-1; length: 11; V: TRBV29-1; D: NA; size: once; CDR3: CSVGRGTEAFF; DNA: TGCAGCGTGGGCCGCGGCACTGAAGCTTTCTTT
J: TRBJ1-1; length: 12; V: TRBV7-9; D: NA; size: NA; CDR3: CASSLSYGEAFF; DNA: TGTGCCAGCAGCTTATCGTACGGGGAAGCTTTCTTT